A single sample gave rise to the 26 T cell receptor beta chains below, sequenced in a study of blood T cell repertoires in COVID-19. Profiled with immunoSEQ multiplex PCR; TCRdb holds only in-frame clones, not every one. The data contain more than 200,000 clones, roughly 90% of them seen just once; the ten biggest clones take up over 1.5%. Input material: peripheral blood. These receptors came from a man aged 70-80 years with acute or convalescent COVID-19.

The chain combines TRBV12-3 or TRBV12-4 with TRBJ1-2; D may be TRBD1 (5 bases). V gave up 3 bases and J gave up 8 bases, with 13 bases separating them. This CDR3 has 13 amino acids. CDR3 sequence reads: CASSLGLRWGYTF. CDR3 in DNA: TGTGCCAGCAGTTTGGGACTCCGGTGGGGCTACACCTTC.

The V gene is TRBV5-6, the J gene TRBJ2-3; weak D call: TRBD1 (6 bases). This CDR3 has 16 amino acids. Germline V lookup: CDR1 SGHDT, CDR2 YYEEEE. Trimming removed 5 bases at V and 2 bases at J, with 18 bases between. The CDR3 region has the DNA TGTGCCAGCAGTGGGACAAGGGATCTCTCCACAGATACGCAGTATTTT. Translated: CASSGTRDLSTDTQYF.

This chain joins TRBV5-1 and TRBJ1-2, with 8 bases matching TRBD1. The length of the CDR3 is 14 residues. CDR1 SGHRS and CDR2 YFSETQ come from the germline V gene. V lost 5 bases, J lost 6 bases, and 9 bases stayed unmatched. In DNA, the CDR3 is TGCGCCAGCAGATTAGGACAGGGAGGAGATGGCTACACCTTC. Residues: CASRLGQGGDGYTF.

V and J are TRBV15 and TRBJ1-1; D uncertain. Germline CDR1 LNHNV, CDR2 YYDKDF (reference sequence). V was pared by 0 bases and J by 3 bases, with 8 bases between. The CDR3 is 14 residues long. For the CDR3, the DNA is TGTGCCACCAGCAGAGATCTGGAGGACACTGAAGCTTTCTTT. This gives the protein CATSRDLEDTEAFF.

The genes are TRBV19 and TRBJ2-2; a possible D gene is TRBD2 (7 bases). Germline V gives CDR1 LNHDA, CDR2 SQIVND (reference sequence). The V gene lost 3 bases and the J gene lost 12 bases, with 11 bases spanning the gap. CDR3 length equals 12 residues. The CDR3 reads CASSMGGGKLFF. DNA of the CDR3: TGTGCCAGTAGTATGGGAGGGGGGAAGCTGTTTTTT.

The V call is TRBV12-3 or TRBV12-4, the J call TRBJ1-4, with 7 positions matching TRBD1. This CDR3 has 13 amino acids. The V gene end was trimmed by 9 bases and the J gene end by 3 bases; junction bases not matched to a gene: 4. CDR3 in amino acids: CASKGAANEKLFF. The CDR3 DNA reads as TGTGCCAGTAAGGGGGCGGCTAATGAAAAACTGTTTTTT.

CDR3 amino acids: CASSVGVYQETQYF. The CDR3 DNA reads TGTGCCAGCAGCGTAGGAGTCTACCAAGAGACCCAGTACTTC. This chain joins TRBV9 and TRBJ2-5, with D uncertain. The CDR3 totals 14 residues. Trimming removed 0 bases at V and 0 bases at J, with 6 bases between. Germline loops: CDR1 SGDLS, CDR2 YYNGEE.

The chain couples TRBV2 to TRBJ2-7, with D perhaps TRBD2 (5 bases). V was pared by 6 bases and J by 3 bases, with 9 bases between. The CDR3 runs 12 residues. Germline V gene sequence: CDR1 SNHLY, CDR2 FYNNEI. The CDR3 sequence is CASSTSYYEQYF. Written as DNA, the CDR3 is TGTGCCAGCAGCACTAGTTACTACGAGCAGTACTTC. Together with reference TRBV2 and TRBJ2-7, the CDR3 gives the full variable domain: EPEVTQTPSHQVTQMGQEVILRCVPISNHLYFYWYRQILGQKVEFLVSFYNNEISEKSEIFDDQFSVERPDGSNFTLKIRSTKLEDSAMYFCASSTSYYEQYFGPGTRLTVT.

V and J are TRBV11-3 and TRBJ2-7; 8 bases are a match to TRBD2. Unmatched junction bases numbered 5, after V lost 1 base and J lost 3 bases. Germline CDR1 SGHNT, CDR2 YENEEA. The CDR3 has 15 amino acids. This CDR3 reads CASSLASGSSYEQYF. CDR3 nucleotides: TGTGCCAGCAGCTTAGCGAGCGGGAGTAGCTACGAGCAGTACTTC.

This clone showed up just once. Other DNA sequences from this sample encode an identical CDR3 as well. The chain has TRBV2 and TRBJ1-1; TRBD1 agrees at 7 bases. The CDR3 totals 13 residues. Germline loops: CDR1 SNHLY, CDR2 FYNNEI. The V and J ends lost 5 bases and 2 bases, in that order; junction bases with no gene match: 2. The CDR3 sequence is CASSRDRNTEAFF. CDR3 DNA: TGTGCCAGCAGTCGGGACAGAAACACTGAAGCTTTCTTT.

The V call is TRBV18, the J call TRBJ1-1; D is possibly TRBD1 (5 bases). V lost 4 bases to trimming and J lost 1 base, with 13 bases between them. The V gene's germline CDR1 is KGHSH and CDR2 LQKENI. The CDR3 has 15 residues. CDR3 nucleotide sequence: TGTGCCAGCTCACGGGGACCGGAGGGGAACACTGAAGCTTTCTTT. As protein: CASSRGPEGNTEAFF.

The CDR3 DNA follows: TGTGCCAGCAGCCATCGAGGGCGGGGGCGTTTCGAGCAGTACTTC. Its protein product is CASSHRGRGRFEQYF. V gene TRBV14 combines with J gene TRBJ2-7; D perhaps matches TRBD2 (7 bases). The CDR3 runs to 15 residues. Germline V lookup: CDR1 SGHDN, CDR2 FVKESK. V lost 3 bases and J lost 6, with 18 bases in between.

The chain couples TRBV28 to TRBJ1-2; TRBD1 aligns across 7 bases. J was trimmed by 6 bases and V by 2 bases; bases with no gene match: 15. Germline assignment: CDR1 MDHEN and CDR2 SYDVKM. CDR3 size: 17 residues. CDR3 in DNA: TGTGCCAGCAGTTTACCTCTCACAGGGGTCGGGGTGGATGGCTACACCTTC. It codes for CASSLPLTGVGVDGYTF.

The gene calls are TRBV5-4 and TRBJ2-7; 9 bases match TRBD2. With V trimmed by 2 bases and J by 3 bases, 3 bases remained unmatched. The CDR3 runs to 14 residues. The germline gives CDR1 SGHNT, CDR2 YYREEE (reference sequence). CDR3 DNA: TGTGCCAGCAGCTTTGCGGGAGGGCACTACGAGCAGTACTTC. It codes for CASSFAGGHYEQYF.

The CDR3: CSVSLGVNQPQHF. In DNA, the CDR3 is TGCAGCGTTTCCCTAGGGGTCAATCAGCCCCAGCATTTT. This chain links TRBV29-1 with TRBJ1-5, with D possibly TRBD1 on 5 matching bases. There are 13 residues in the CDR3. Germline values: CDR1 SQVTM, CDR2 ANQGSEA. V was shortened by 5 bases and J by 3 bases, with 11 bases between the two germline ends. The full variable domain, in which reference TRBV29-1 and TRBJ1-5 provide the parts outside the CDR3, is SAVISQKPSRDICQRGTSLTIQCQVDSQVTMMFWYRQQPGQSLTLIATANQGSEATYESGFVIDKFPISRPNLTFSTLTVSNMSPEDSSIYLCSVSLGVNQPQHFGDGTRLSIL.

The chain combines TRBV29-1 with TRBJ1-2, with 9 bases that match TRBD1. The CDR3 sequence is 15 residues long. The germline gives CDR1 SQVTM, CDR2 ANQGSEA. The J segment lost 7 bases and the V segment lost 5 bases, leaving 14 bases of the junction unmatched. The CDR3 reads CSVPYARQGGFGYTF. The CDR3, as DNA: TGCAGCGTTCCTTATGCTAGACAGGGGGGTTTTGGCTACACCTTC.

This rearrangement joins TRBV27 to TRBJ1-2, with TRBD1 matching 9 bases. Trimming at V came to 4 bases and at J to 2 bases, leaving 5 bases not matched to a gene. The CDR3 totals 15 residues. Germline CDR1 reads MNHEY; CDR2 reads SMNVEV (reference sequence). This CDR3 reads CASSSPGTGNYGYTF. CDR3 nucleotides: TGTGCCAGCAGTTCCCCCGGGACAGGGAACTATGGCTACACCTTC.

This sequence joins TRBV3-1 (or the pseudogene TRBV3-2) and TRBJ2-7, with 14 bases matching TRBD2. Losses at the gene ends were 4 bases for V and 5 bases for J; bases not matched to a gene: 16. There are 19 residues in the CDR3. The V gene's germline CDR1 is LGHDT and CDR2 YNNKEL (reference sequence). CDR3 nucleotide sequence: TGTGCCAGCAGCCGAAAGGTCGGGACTAGCGGGAGTATGAGGAACGAGCAGTACTTC. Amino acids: CASSRKVGTSGSMRNEQYF.

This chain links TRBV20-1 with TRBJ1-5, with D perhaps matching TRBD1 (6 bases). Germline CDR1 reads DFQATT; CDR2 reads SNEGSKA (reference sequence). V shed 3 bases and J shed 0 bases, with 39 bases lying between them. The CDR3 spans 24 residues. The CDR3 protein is CSASGGSTKIQGELGEYSNQPQHF. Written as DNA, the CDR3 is TGCAGTGCTAGTGGTGGGTCGACCAAAATACAGGGTGAGCTTGGGGAGTATAGCAATCAGCCCCAGCATTTT.

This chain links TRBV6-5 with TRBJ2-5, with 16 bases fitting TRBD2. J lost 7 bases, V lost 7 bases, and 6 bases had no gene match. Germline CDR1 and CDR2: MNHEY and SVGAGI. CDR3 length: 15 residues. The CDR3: CASTSGLAGGRTQYF. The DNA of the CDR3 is TGTGCCAGCACCTCGGGACTAGCGGGAGGGAGGACCCAGTACTTC.

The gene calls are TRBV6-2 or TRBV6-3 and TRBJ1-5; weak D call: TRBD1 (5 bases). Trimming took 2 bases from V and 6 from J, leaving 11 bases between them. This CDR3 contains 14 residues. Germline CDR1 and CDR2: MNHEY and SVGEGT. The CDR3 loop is CASSYPGCTQPQHF. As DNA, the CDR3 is TGTGCCAGCAGTTACCCAGGGTGTACTCAGCCCCAGCATTTT.

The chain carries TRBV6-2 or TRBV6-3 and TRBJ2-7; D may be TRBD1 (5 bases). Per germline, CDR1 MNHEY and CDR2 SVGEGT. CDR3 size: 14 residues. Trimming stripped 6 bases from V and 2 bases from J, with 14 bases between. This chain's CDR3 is CASSLTRVTYEQYF. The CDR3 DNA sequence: TGTGCCAGCAGCCTAACCAGGGTCACCTACGAGCAGTACTTC.

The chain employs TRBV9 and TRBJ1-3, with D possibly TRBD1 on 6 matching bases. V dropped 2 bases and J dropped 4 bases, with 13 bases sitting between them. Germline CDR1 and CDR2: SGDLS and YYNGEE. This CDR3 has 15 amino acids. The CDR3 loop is CASSVSGATGNTIYF. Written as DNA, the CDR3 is TGTGCCAGCAGCGTGTCAGGGGCGACAGGAAACACCATATATTTT.

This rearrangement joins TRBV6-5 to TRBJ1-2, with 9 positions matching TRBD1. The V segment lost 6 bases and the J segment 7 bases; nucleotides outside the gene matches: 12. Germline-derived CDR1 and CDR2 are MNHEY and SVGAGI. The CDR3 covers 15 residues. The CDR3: CASSLGGTGSSGYTF. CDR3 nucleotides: TGTGCCAGCAGCCTCGGGGGGACAGGGAGCAGTGGCTACACCTTC.

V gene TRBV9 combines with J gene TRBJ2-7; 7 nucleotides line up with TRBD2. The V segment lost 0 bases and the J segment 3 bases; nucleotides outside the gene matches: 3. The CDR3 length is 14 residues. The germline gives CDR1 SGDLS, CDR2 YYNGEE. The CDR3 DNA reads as TGTGCCAGCAGCGTAGGGGAGGGATACTACGAGCAGTACTTC. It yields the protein CASSVGEGYYEQYF.

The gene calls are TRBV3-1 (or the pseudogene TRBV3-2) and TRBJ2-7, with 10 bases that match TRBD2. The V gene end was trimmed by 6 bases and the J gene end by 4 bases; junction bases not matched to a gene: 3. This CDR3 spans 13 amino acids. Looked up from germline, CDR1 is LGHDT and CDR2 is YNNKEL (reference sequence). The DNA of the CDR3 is TGTGCCAGCAGAGCTAGCGGGAGTTACGAGCAGTACTTC. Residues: CASRASGSYEQYF.